This T cell receptor (beta chain) emerged from a study of blood T cell repertoires in COVID-19 (dated by TCRdb to 2020 to 2022). Regarding the study in general: Samples from collaborators originated in the United States, Italy and Spain and spanned both the acute and convalescent phases of COVID-19. The repertoires were released in a freely available public database intended as a resource for research on the immune response to SARS-CoV-2. Where available, HLA class I and class II types were taken from metadata supplied by the sample provider and were not determined by assay-based typing. A de-identified subject ID, COVID-19 status, age in years and sex were almost always included in the sample metadata. Samples were obtained from the ongoing ImmuneRACE study (first 160 participants) and from roughly 1,300 subjects provided by 6 global collaborators. The material from the prospective study consisted of cDNA or gDNA derived from T cells, B-cell-depleted T cells, or PBMCs. Deeply sampled blood TCRbeta repertoires from subjects exposed to, actively infected with, or recovered from COVID-19 were included in the dataset.

TCRbeta CDR3 regions were amplified from genomic DNA using the immunoSEQ Assay, a bias-controlled multiplex PCR. Per the authors' processing: The number of nucleated cells in each sample was estimated by amplification of reference gene primers within the assay. To quantify the absolute abundance of each unique TCRbeta CDR3 rearrangement, sequence reads were collapsed and filtered. For each sample, productive Simpson clonality was calculated as the square root of Simpson's diversity index over productive rearrangements. TCRdb stores this immuneACCESS table with in-frame sequences only. Part of the clones is absent; in the studies checked, under half of the shortfall reflects unresolved V genes, and no reason is known for the rest. The V and J calls and clone size come from that table; D and trimming were worked out from the DNA. In all, the sample holds nearly 80,000 clones, and approximately 78% of those were seen once. The ten largest make up approximately 33% of the sample.

Broad study findings and their caveats: How much clinical and demographic metadata was included differed by source and by participant, and the metadata was provided uncurated.

Whole blood was collected in K2EDTA tubes by collaborating institutions according to the institutions' own protocols. Collaborator samples were shipped for TCRbeta analysis as frozen whole blood, isolated PBMCs, or DNA extracted from either sample type. The CDR3, cysteine through phenylalanine, is 15 amino acids long. Only CDR3 DNA remains: 45 bases, in frame from the first base. Comment on this clone: The specificity of this receptor is unknown. Per-nucleotide qualities are absent, and no much larger clonotype sits a single base away.

The chain uses TRBV12-1 and TRBJ1-2; TRBD1, the table's D call, lacks a check against the DNA. TRBV12-1 is designated a pseudogene. This clonotype originated in a woman aged 70-85 years with acute or convalescent COVID-19. Sequencing was done on a sample of peripheral blood. The CDR3 region has the sequence CASSSSGGFHYGYTF. The nucleotides are TGTGCCAGCAGCTCTTCAGGGGGCTTCCACTATGGCTACACCTTC.